These 23 T cell receptor beta chains were all obtained from the same sample, sequenced in a study of T cell responses to AZD1222 COVID-19 vaccine. Generated by immunoSEQ multiplex PCR, the TCRdb table keeps only in-frame clones and is missing some. The table shows 150,000 to 200,000 clones, with 90% occurring only once. The sequences come from peripheral blood, collected on day 0 of AZD1222 vaccination. Every receptor here comes from an adult in good health.

The chain uses TRBV19 and TRBJ1-5; a weak D match, TRBD1 (6 bases). This CDR3 is 14 amino acids long. V was pared by 5 bases and J by 7 bases, with 15 bases between. Per the germline V gene, CDR1 is LNHDA and CDR2 is SQIVND (reference sequence). The CDR3 is CASSSFRGAQPQHF. The CDR3 nucleotides read TGTGCCAGTAGTTCTTTTAGGGGGGCCCAGCCCCAGCATTTT.

The sample holds one count of this clone. The CDR3 loop reads CASSSGQGTQPQHF. The CDR3, as DNA: TGCGCCAGCAGCTCGGGACAGGGAACTCAGCCCCAGCATTTT. The chain uses TRBV5-1 and TRBJ1-5; 9 nucleotides align to TRBD1. Trimming took 3 bases from V and 6 from J; bases not matched to a gene: 4. This CDR3 is 14 amino acids long. Germline CDR1 and CDR2: SGHRS and YFSETQ.

This clone was counted once. The rearrangement joins TRBV5-4 to TRBJ1-1; the D gene is possibly TRBD1 (6 bases). CDR3 length equals 16 residues. V lost 4 bases and J lost 3, with 19 bases in between. Germline V lookup: CDR1 SGHNT, CDR2 YYREEE (reference sequence). CDR3 nucleotides: TGTGCCAGCAGCGGTGGGAGGGGGGCGGCGGACACTGAAGCTTTCTTT. It is translated as CASSGGRGAADTEAFF.

CDR3 nucleotides: TGTGCCAGCTCCCCGGGTGCAGGGAGGGCGGAAAAACTGTTTTTT. Its translation is CASSPGAGRAEKLFF. The rearrangement links TRBV18 to TRBJ1-4; D possibly corresponds to TRBD1 (5 bases). V was clipped by 6 bases and J by 8 bases, with 19 bases between them. Germline CDR1 is KGHSH and CDR2 is LQKENI. CDR3 length: 15 amino acids.

This clone was counted a single time. The chain couples TRBV5-4 to TRBJ2-5, with TRBD2 as a possible D gene (5 bases). Germline lookup yields CDR1 SGHNT and CDR2 YYREEE (reference sequence). The CDR3 is 16 amino acids. V was clipped by 1 base and J by 4 bases, with 17 bases between them. The CDR3, as DNA: TGTGCCAGCAGCTTGAGCGGAGCCCTTGGTGGAGAGACCCAGTACTTC. Translating gives CASSLSGALGGETQYF.

The chain recombines TRBV19 with TRBJ2-5, with D possibly being TRBD2 (5 bases). Germline loops: CDR1 LNHDA, CDR2 SQIVND (reference sequence). This CDR3 region has 13 residues. The ends were cut back, 3 bases at V and 4 bases at J, with 9 bases in the middle. DNA of the CDR3: TGTGCCAGTAGTATTGAAGAGGGAGAGACCCAGTACTTC. As protein: CASSIEEGETQYF.

The chain couples TRBV7-6 to TRBJ2-2; 7 nucleotides align to TRBD1. This CDR3 comprises 16 residues. J lost 1 base, V lost 5 bases, and 7 bases had no gene match. CDR1 is SGHVS, CDR2 FNYEAQ, per germline. This CDR3 reads CASSPWDSQNTGELFF. The CDR3 nucleotides are TGTGCCAGCAGCCCCTGGGACAGTCAGAACACCGGGGAGCTGTTTTTT.

The chain couples TRBV4-3 to TRBJ1-2; D unresolved. In germline, CDR1 is LGHNA, CDR2 YSLEER. V gave up 1 base and J gave up 8 bases, with 8 bases separating them. The CDR3 has 12 amino acids. The CDR3: CASSQGVGGYTF. The CDR3 region has the DNA TGCGCCAGCAGCCAAGGGGTAGGAGGCTACACCTTC.

This clone is a singleton in its sample. The chain recombines TRBV7-3 with TRBJ2-3, with TRBD2 identical over 9 bases. The CDR3 contains 14 residues. Trimming cost V 5 bases and J 9 bases; bases outside gene matches: 9. Per the germline V gene, CDR1 is SGHTA and CDR2 is FQGTGA. This CDR3 reads CASSPSAGGPTQYF. CDR3 DNA: TGTGCCAGCAGCCCCTCCGCGGGGGGGCCAACGCAGTATTTT.

The V call is TRBV19, the J call TRBJ2-7, with D possibly TRBD2 on 5 matching bases. The CDR3 is 14 amino acids. With 4 bases removed from V and 0 bases from J, the gap between germline ends came to 10 bases. The germline V gene has CDR1 LNHDA and CDR2 SQIVND (reference sequence). Here the CDR3 DNA reads TGTGCCAGTAGTACGACTGGGAGCTCCTACGAGCAGTACTTC. Protein sequence: CASSTTGSSYEQYF.

This chain uses TRBV19 with TRBJ1-1, with unresolved D. CDR3 length equals 14 residues. The germline CDR1 and CDR2 sequences are LNHDA and SQIVND (reference sequence). Trimming removed 1 base from V and 1 base from J, with 7 bases in between. The DNA for the CDR3 is TGTGCCAGTAGTATAGGGCGGGGGAACACTGAAGCTTTCTTT. Encoded protein: CASSIGRGNTEAFF.

The chain couples TRBV4-2 to TRBJ2-7; TRBD2 aligns across 11 bases. This CDR3 spans 15 amino acids. V shed 0 bases and J 2 bases; nucleotides not matched to a gene: 0. In germline, CDR1 is LGHNA, CDR2 YNFKEQ. DNA of the CDR3: TGTGCCAGCAGCCAAGAGACTAGCGGGGCCTACGAGCAGTACTTC. Translation gives CASSQETSGAYEQYF.

The genes are TRBV9 and TRBJ2-5, with 7 positions matching TRBD1. The trim removed 0 bases at V and 4 bases at J, leaving 9 bases unmatched. Looked up from germline, CDR1 is SGDLS and CDR2 is YYNGEE. This CDR3 spans 16 amino acids. CDR3: CASSVGGTGARETQYF. The CDR3 region has the DNA TGTGCCAGCAGCGTAGGGGGAACAGGGGCAAGAGAGACCCAGTACTTC. Full variable domain (outside the CDR3, taken from reference TRBV9 and TRBJ2-5): DSGVTQTPKHLITATGQRVTLRCSPRSGDLSVYWYQQSLDQGLQFLIQYYNGEERAKGNILERFSAQQFPDLHSELNLSSLELGDSALYFCASSVGGTGARETQYFGPGTRLLVL.

Here the CDR3 reads CASSLLGGRAATNYGYTF. Written as DNA, the CDR3 is TGTGCCAGCAGCCTCCTCGGTGGTCGGGCAGCGACTAACTATGGCTACACCTTC. The rearrangement joins TRBV5-4 to TRBJ1-2; no clear D. V was shortened by 4 bases and J by 0 bases, with 22 bases between the two germline ends. The CDR3 is 18 residues long. CDR1 is SGHNT, CDR2 YYREEE, per germline (reference sequence).

CDR3: CASREVNTEAFF. The CDR3 bases are TGTGCCAGCAGGGAGGTGAACACTGAAGCTTTCTTT. The chain couples TRBV2 to TRBJ1-1; D is unresolved. From germline, CDR1 is SNHLY and CDR2 FYNNEI. V was clipped by 6 bases and J by 0 bases, with 5 bases between them. The CDR3 runs to 12 residues.

The chain recombines TRBV9 with TRBJ1-5; D is unresolved. CDR1 SGDLS and CDR2 YYNGEE come from the germline V gene. The CDR3 is 15 amino acids. Trimming removed 3 bases at V and 3 bases at J, with 13 bases between. The CDR3 DNA sequence: TGTGCCAGCAGCGGGACGGCATCCCCCAATCAGCCCCAGCATTTT. Translated: CASSGTASPNQPQHF.

V is TRBV3-1 (or the pseudogene TRBV3-2) and J is TRBJ2-6; D possibly corresponds to TRBD1 (7 bases). CDR1 and CDR2 (germline): LGHDT, YNNKEL (reference sequence). V was cut by 1 base and J by 4 bases, with 14 bases left in between. The CDR3 sequence is 17 residues long. The CDR3 nucleotides are TGTGCCAGCAGCCAAGTCTTCAGGGGGGCCGGGGCCAACGTCCTGACTTTC. Amino acids: CASSQVFRGAGANVLTF.

This rearrangement joins TRBV19 to TRBJ1-5; no clear D. V lost 4 bases, J lost 4 bases, and 5 bases lay in between. The germline CDR1 and CDR2 sequences are LNHDA and SQIVND (reference sequence). The CDR3 is 12 residues long. Written as DNA, the CDR3 is TGTGCCAGTAGTACCTCAAATCAGCCCCAGCATTTT. Its translation is CASSTSNQPQHF.

The chain joins TRBV6-4 to TRBJ1-1; D is perhaps TRBD1 (5 bases). CDR1 MRHNA and CDR2 SNTAGT come from the germline V gene. Deletions cut 6 bases from V and 0 bases from J, with 14 bases between. The CDR3 runs to 15 residues. The DNA of the CDR3 is TGTGCCAGCAGCAAGAGGCCAGGGCTGAACACTGAAGCTTTCTTT. It translates to CASSKRPGLNTEAFF.

The chain uses TRBV10-3 and TRBJ1-1; D is perhaps TRBD1 (5 bases). Germline lookup yields CDR1 ENHRY and CDR2 SYGVKD. The CDR3 length is 19 residues. V was shortened by 6 bases and J by 1 base, with 27 bases between the two germline ends. CDR3 DNA: TGTGCCATCAGGGCCTTCAGCGACCGGGACGAGGGTAGGAACACTGAAGCTTTCTTT. Protein: CAIRAFSDRDEGRNTEAFF.

The chain combines TRBV2 with TRBJ1-5, with a tentative D call TRBD1 (5 bases). Trimming shortened V by 2 bases and J by 2 bases, and 7 bases separated the two germline ends. Germline loops: CDR1 SNHLY, CDR2 FYNNEI. The CDR3 is made up of 14 amino acids. The CDR3 region has the DNA TGTGCCAGCAGTGAATTGGGGGGCAATCAGCCCCAGCATTTT. This gives the protein CASSELGGNQPQHF. The full variable domain, in which reference TRBV2 and TRBJ1-5 provide the parts outside the CDR3, is EPEVTQTPSHQVTQMGQEVILRCVPISNHLYFYWYRQILGQKVEFLVSFYNNEISEKSEIFDDQFSVERPDGSNFTLKIRSTKLEDSAMYFCASSELGGNQPQHFGDGTRLSIL.

The chain employs TRBV7-9 and TRBJ1-1; no clear D gene. The germline V gene has CDR1 SEHNR and CDR2 FQNEAQ (reference sequence). CDR3 length: 13 amino acids. The V and J ends lost 0 bases and 1 base respectively, with 3 bases between them. DNA for the CDR3: TGTGCCAGCAGCTTAGCCACGAACACTGAAGCTTTCTTT. This codes for CASSLATNTEAFF.

The chain employs TRBV10-3 and TRBJ1-5, with D possibly matching TRBD1 (6 bases). The V end lost 5 bases, the J end lost 7 bases, and 12 bases lay between the germline ends. Germline V gives CDR1 ENHRY, CDR2 SYGVKD. This CDR3 has 13 residues. As DNA, the CDR3 is TGTGCCATCAGTCAGGGGAAGTACCAGCCCCAGCATTTT. It is translated as CAISQGKYQPQHF.